The entry below gives a single TCR beta chain sequence along with its context. The antigen is undetermined. At the DNA level, this CDR3 is encoded by other sequences in the same sample as well. The sample comes from a study of Ad26.COV2.S vaccination and SARS-CoV-2 variants. Sequencing was performed with immunoSEQ multiplex PCR; in TCRdb, only in-frame clones are kept and a portion is missing. The sample lists 400,000 or so clones, 70% to 90% seen once, with 3.5% in the top ten. Whole-study findings and limits: Non-spike TCR breadth did not differ much between vaccine and placebo recipients.

Treatment: around 19 received Ad26.COV2.S at low or high dose, single or two shots; several received placebo; per-sample allocation not given. Samples came from day 63 after the first vaccine or placebo injection. Here the sequenced sample was peripheral blood, taken in a trial of Ad26.COV2.S vaccine versus placebo. The TCR sequence derives from a person aged 18 to 59 who received the Ad26.COV2.S COVID-19 vaccine or a placebo.

In DNA form, the CDR3 reads TGTGCCAGCTCACCGCAAGAGACCCAGTACTTC. This gives the protein CASSPQETQYF. The V call is TRBV18, the J call TRBJ2-5; D gene uncertain. V was pared by 3 bases and J by 2 bases, with 1 base between. Germline-derived CDR1 and CDR2 are KGHSH and LQKENI. This CDR3 has 11 amino acids.